These T cell receptor beta chains were read from a single sample in a study of T cell responses to AZD1222 COVID-19 vaccine. The repertoire was sequenced with immunoSEQ multiplex PCR; TCRdb's copy has only in-frame clones and lacks some. The sample records 70,000 to 85,000 clones, 83% being singletons. Here the sequenced sample was peripheral blood, taken 28 days after the second AZD1222 dose. These receptors came from an adult who received the AZD1222 COVID-19 vaccine. The CDR3 runs from the conserved cysteine through the conserved F or W. D genes are given only for firm matches. Not all rows give a size; the values are once, few, many and, for expanded clones, a class.

TGTGCCAGCAAAATAGGGACAGGGCGGAACAATGAGCAGTTCTTC CASKIGTGRNNEQFF TRBJ2-1 . TRBD1 TRBV6-5 15
TGTGCCAGCAGCGGGAAGGGCCCAGGGGGGGGTCTCTCCTACAATGAGCAGTTCTTC CASSGKGPGGGLSYNEQFF TRBJ2-1 once . TRBV7-6 19
TGCGCCAGCAGCCAAGGGCACCATAATTCACCCCTCCACTTT CASSQGHHNSPLHF TRBJ1-6 . . TRBV4-3 14
TGTGCCAGTAGTATAGAAGCCCTACGTTCCTACGAGCAGTACTTC CASSIEALRSYEQYF TRBJ2-7 . . TRBV19 15
TGTGCCAGCAGCCAAGATACAGGGGCGCGGGTGGCTGAAGCTTTCTTT CASSQDTGARVAEAFF TRBJ1-1 . TRBD1 TRBV3-1/TRBV3-2 16
TGTGCCAGCAGCTTAGGCGGACCAGGGGGCTACACCTTC CASSLGGPGGYTF TRBJ1-2 . . TRBV7-8 13
TGTGCCAGTTCAGACAGGGGGAACACTGAAGCTTTCTTT CASSDRGNTEAFF TRBJ1-1 . TRBD1 TRBV19 13
TGTGCCAGCAGTACCCCAGGGCGAGGAGACGGCTATGGCTACACCTTC CASSTPGRGDGYGYTF TRBJ1-2 few . TRBV6-6 16
TGTGCCAGTAGTATAGTGCTGGACAGGGGGACGACTGAAGCTTTCTTT CASSIVLDRGTTEAFF TRBJ1-1 . TRBD1 TRBV19 16
TGTGCCAGCAGCCCGAGGGGGGGCGCTTTATCCTACGAGCAGTACTTC CASSPRGGALSYEQYF TRBJ2-7 . . TRBV7-2 16
TGTGCCACCAGTGCCCGGACAGGGGGTTCACGGGAAAAACTGTTTTTT CATSARTGGSREKLFF TRBJ1-4 . TRBD1 TRBV24-1 16
TGTGCCAGCAGTCTCAGGACAGGGGAGGAGACCCAGTACTTC CASSLRTGEETQYF TRBJ2-5 . TRBD1 TRBV27 14
TGTGCCAGCATCCTGAGCTCCTACGAGCAGTACTTC CASILSSYEQYF TRBJ2-7 few . TRBV2 12
TGTGCCAGCAGTTTAATAGCGGGAGGGGCCAGGGCCCAGTACTTC CASSLIAGGARAQYF TRBJ2-5 . TRBD2 TRBV27 15
TGCGCCAGCAGCTTGTCGCGACAGGGGAAAGAAAAACTGTTTTTT CASSLSRQGKEKLFF TRBJ1-4 . TRBD1 TRBV5-1 15
TGTGCCAGCAGCTTAATGGGGGGCGGTGAAGAGACCCAGTACTTC CASSLMGGGEETQYF TRBJ2-5 . . TRBV7-2 15
TGTGCCAGCATAAATCCACAGGTCTACCCGAATCAGCCCCAGCATTTT CASINPQVYPNQPQHF TRBJ1-5 . . TRBV19 16
TGTGCCAGCAGCCCCGACCCGGACGGAAACTATGGCTACACCTTC CASSPDPDGNYGYTF TRBJ1-2 . . TRBV5-4 15
TGTGCCAGCAGCTTAACCGGGGGAAACGAGCAGTACTTC CASSLTGGNEQYF TRBJ2-7 . . TRBV5-4 13
TGTGCCAGCAGCCAAGATATGAGGGAGACCCAGTACTTC CASSQDMRETQYF TRBJ2-5 few . TRBV4-2 13
TGTGCCAGCAGCCAGGGACGGCGAGGGGAGACCCAGTACTTC CASSQGRRGETQYF TRBJ2-5 . . TRBV7-2 14
TGTGCCAGCAGTGAAGGAACGGGAGGGGCAGATACGCAGTATTTT CASSEGTGGADTQYF TRBJ2-3 . TRBD2 TRBV6-1 15
TGTGCCAGCAGCCTCGGGGACATAAGTACCTACGAGCAGTACTTC CASSLGDISTYEQYF TRBJ2-7 . . TRBV28 15
TGTGCCAGCAGCCATCGGGCTAGAAACACCGGGGAGCTGTTTTTT CASSHRARNTGELFF TRBJ2-2 . . TRBV3-1/TRBV3-2 15
TGTGCCAGCAGTTACATCGACACCATATATTTT CASSYIDTIYF TRBJ1-3 . . TRBV6-2/TRBV6-3 11
TGTGCCAGCAGTTTATGGCGGACAGGGGCCCGAGGCACCTTC CASSLWRTGARGTF TRBJ1-2 . TRBD1 TRBV28 14
TGTGCCAGCAGTTTATCGTGGGCGGGTTACACTGAAGCTTTCTTT CASSLSWAGYTEAFF TRBJ1-1 . . TRBV27 15
TGTGCCAGCAGCGGACTAGGCTACAATGAGCAGTTCTTC CASSGLGYNEQFF TRBJ2-1 . TRBD2 TRBV5-6 13
TGCGCCAGCAGCTTGCTCCGTCAGGGATATTCTGAAGCTTTCTTT CASSLLRQGYSEAFF TRBJ1-1 . . TRBV5-1 15
TGTGCCAGCAGCTTAGGACTAGCGGACACAGATACGCAGTATTTT CASSLGLADTDTQYF TRBJ2-3 few TRBD2 TRBV7-2 15
TGTGCCAGCAGCTCCCCCCGTAGAGGGGATCCCTATGGCTACACCTTC CASSSPRRGDPYGYTF TRBJ1-2 once . TRBV11-2 16
TGTGCCTGGAGTCCCACAGGGATGTCGACAGATACGCAGTATTTT CAWSPTGMSTDTQYF TRBJ2-3 few . TRBV30 15